This T cell receptor beta chain stems from a study of cytomegalovirus exposure and HLA in healthy donors (dated by TCRdb to the late 2010s). Study-wide context: An earlier analysis of roughly 610 of the donors reported about 300 Gb of sequence data and 100 million to 120 million unique TCR beta sequences obtained from about 179 million T cells. About 300 gigabases of sequencing data and around 80 million unique TCR sequences made up an early release that covered under 750 HLA-typed donors. The genetic ancestry cluster associated with self-reported Caucasian donors included about 84% of the roughly 360 genotyped donors. The study aimed to test whether cataloging public T cell receptors could reveal signatures of past pathogen exposure. The study profiled the T cell repertoires of fewer than 850 subjects by immunosequencing and related them to cytomegalovirus serostatus. Besides the first cohort of 550 to 750 subjects, a separate validation cohort made up of 120 different subjects was used. To predict cytomegalovirus infection status, the study brought together high-throughput TCR immunosequencing, statistical association of individual TCRs with disease status, and machine learning. In a later analysis, previously published TCR beta repertoires from 500 to 750 donors were re-analyzed and high-resolution HLA genotyping was added so that TCR occurrence patterns could be studied. Rather than using new phenotypic data, the later analysis identified candidate immune exposures from TCR beta sequences and from how often those sequences occurred across donors. To decide whether each TCR beta V gene segment behaved as functional or pseudogenic, an earlier analysis of approximately 590 of the donors relied on high-throughput TCR beta sequencing. Alongside the repertoire data, information on donor age, sex, ethnicity and CMV serostatus was compiled. In a later genetic analysis, genome-wide SNP genotypes for about 55% of the roughly 700 donors were used, and that subset was treated as a discovery cohort. All discovery cohort repertoires had been generated on a single sequencing platform. Both class I and class II loci were covered by HLA typing, at four-digit resolution. The number of typed donors differed by locus: 629-630 for A, B, C, DRB1 and DQB1; 522 for DQA1; some 610 for DPA1; and around 490 for DPB1. Several DR-DQ haplotypes were treated as single units for association and clustering because of strong linkage in the cohort. On average, about 240,000 unique TCR beta nucleotide sequences were sequenced per donor among fewer than 500 genotyped donors of the cohort, with roughly 19% of those sequences being non-productive.

Library generation was performed with the immunoSEQ multiplex PCR assay. For the multiplex PCR, a mixture combining 60 forward primers for TCR Vbeta segments and 13 reverse primers for TCR Jbeta segments was used. A multiplex PCR assay on genomic DNA amplified the CDR3 region of rearranged TCR beta genes. The amplified TCR beta libraries were sequenced on the Illumina HiSeq System as 87-base-pair reads. The study's own analysis went as follows. In a later analysis, tens of millions of unique TCR beta chains were counted across the 650 to 700 repertoires, and roughly 9.9 million of these chains were shared by at least two donors. Raw reads were error-corrected and collapsed into unique sequences by a nearest-neighbor algorithm in which closely related sequences were merged to remove PCR and sequencing errors. To assign V, D and J gene segments, CDR3 sequences were aligned to IMGT reference sequences. Each retained sequence needed at least a six-nucleotide match to both a V gene segment and a J gene segment. Rearrangements were classified as productive when the CDR3 lacked stop codons and remained in frame with V and J, and all other rearrangements were classified as non-productive. CDR3 was defined by IMGT convention, running from the second conserved V-encoded cysteine to the conserved J-encoded phenylalanine. Sequences without an unambiguous match to a single V gene segment were excluded from the earlier analysis of about 630 of the donors. In an earlier analysis of 587 of the donors, V segments were called functional above 56.7% productive rearrangements and were called segregating when the between-donor standard deviation exceeded 5%. A statistical classification framework was built to diagnose cytomegalovirus status from the catalog of TCR beta chain sequences. In a later analysis, TCR nucleotide sequences were compared against IMGT/GENE-DB human TR gene sequences so that V and J genes could be assigned. Using the TCRdist pipeline, a later analysis assigned CDR3 sequences along with most-parsimonious VDJ recombination scenarios. A later analysis defined each TCR beta chain by its CDR3 amino acid sequence plus V-gene family, and excluded reads lacking a unique V-gene family. In a later analysis, 500 to 650 highly shared, low-generation-probability nucleotide sequences were removed to address suspected cross-contamination and a sequencing artifact. A later analysis calculated a clonal expansion index for each public chain from normalized within-repertoire ranks of inferred template counts. A later analysis computed generation probabilities with a VDJ recombination model fitted to out-of-frame rearrangements, and checked the results against IGoR. In a later analysis, TCR-TCR, TCR-HLA and TCR-CMV co-occurrence was scored with hypergeometric tests, and a repertoire-size bias correction was applied to TCR pairs. False discovery rates were estimated in a later analysis by permuting HLA or CMV assignments 20 times. In a later analysis, co-occurring TCRs were grouped using DBSCAN, and TCRdist sequence similarity was added for clustering within HLA-allele-positive subsets. For co-occurrence clustering, repertoires with fewer than 30,000 or more than 120,000 public chains were excluded, along with roughly 5 repertoires with anomalous nucleotide sharing. In TCRdb, the immuneACCESS table is reduced to in-frame sequences with V and J assigned. These tables do not hold every clone; where another copy was compared, an unresolved V gene accounts for under half, and the others remain unexplained. From that table come the V and J calls and clone size; the DNA was used to work out D and trimming. Within this sample are about 87,000 clones, with 74% of them counted one time only. About 20% of the sample lies in the top ten.

Paper-wide results and their limitations: In a later analysis, several top co-occurrence clusters were reported to appear linked to parvovirus B19, influenza, CMV and Epstein-Barr virus. Because counts were too low, 15 to 20 rarely observed V segments, including chromosome 9 orphons, were excluded from the earlier analysis of 587 of the donors. In a later genetic analysis, a missense DCLRE1C variant was associated with V-gene and J-gene trimming of TCR beta chains, and the association was replicated in an independent cohort. According to a later analysis, TCR association rates differed among HLA loci, with DRB1 alleles showing the most associated TCRs and HLA-C alleles showing the fewest. CMV serostatus was the only immune exposure information available for the cohort. Presence/absence analyses assumed roughly uniform sequencing depth across donors, an assumption that may not hold. The sequencing pipeline was judged likely to have produced a cluster of highly shared sequence variants as a technical artifact. Most TCR sequences were observed very rarely across donors, whereas some public TCRs were present in many individuals. An earlier analysis of around 600 of the donors showed that most TCR beta V segments appeared in productive rearrangements either about 87% or about 30% of the time, which broadly matched IMGT annotations. Correlated functional status among segregating V segments might be attributable to linkage disequilibrium, but an unknown experimental factor could not be ruled out. Compared with equally common non-associated chains, HLA-associated TCR beta chains in a later analysis were more clonally expanded and had lower generation probabilities. A further reported finding was that TCR beta sequences accurately predicted the HLA-A and HLA-B alleles for most subjects in the first cohort. Assigning TCR associations to individual alleles was difficult when HLA alleles, especially DR and DQ, strongly co-occurred. The classifier was reported to diagnose cytomegalovirus status with high specificity and sensitivity in both the original cohort and the validation cohort. According to a later genetic analysis, donors in an Asian-associated ancestry cluster had fewer N-insertions in productive TCRs than the approximately 630-donor mean. In this cohort, only TCR beta chains were sequenced, and detectable features were limited by the absence of alpha or paired-chain data. At a false discovery rate of 0.05, a later analysis linked 15,000 to 20,000 TCR beta sequences to specific HLA alleles. A later analysis found that most CMV-associated TCR beta chains appeared HLA-restricted, with HLA associations seemingly driven largely by CMV exposure. The authors suggested that the approach could potentially be extended to other disease states and immunological phenotypes. The study listed 164 TCR beta chains as associated with cytomegalovirus. In vitro tests confirmed that three of the cytomegalovirus-associated TCR beta chains recognize cytomegalovirus antigens. Because HLA typing was unavailable for some donors at each locus, only the typed subset was used in association tests. The 87-base-pair reads could not distinguish some IMGT-functional V segments, including TRBV6-2 and TRBV6-3, so those segments were excluded.

On this clone: What antigen it recognizes has not been identified. It has no much larger one-base neighbor in the sample; base qualities were not kept.

The germline V gene yields SGHTA for CDR1 and FQGNSA for CDR2. Counted from cysteine to phenylalanine, this CDR3 has 16 amino acids. CDR3 DNA only is kept here, 48 bases in frame from base 1. Trimming removed 4 bases from V and 4 bases from J; the gene matches leave 5 bases unexplained. The cohort was made up of 500 to 850 healthy bone marrow donors. Cohort members were all nominally healthy when sampled, although unrecorded immune exposures were likely present. The donor tested CMV seropositive and was one of the 289 seropositive cohort members. A peripheral blood sample was collected from each donor, and TCR beta sequencing was performed on peripheral blood mononuclear cells. The Qiagen DNeasy Blood Extraction Kit was used to extract genomic DNA from the blood cell samples.

This clonotype was obtained from a young man in good health and CMV-seropositive. The chain is assembled from TRBV7-2 and TRBJ2-5; 14 bases in between match TRBD2. The material sequenced was PBMCs. CDR3 reads: CASSSRTSGGRETQYF. The DNA is TGTGCCAGCAGCTCTCGGACTAGCGGGGGGCGAGAGACCCAGTACTTC.